This TCR beta chain derives from a study of T cell responses to AZD1222 COVID-19 vaccine (dated by TCRdb to the early 2020s). Regarding the research as a whole: A total of 233 trial participants underwent TCR sequencing, of whom some 200 had received two doses of AZD1222 and about 26 had received two doses of the MenACWY control vaccine. Trial participants were enrolled into age subgroups of 18-55, 56-69 and 70-plus years, which contained around 150, 29 and 61 TCR-sequenced participants, respectively.

This clone was detected only once. Its recognized antigen is unknown. The sample holds no much larger clone one base away, and base qualities are not on file. The time point label corresponds to: about 28 days (+/-7) after the second vaccine dose. AZD1222 recipients given second doses at about 4 weeks or at about 12 weeks were pooled, since spike-specific TCR depth and breadth were not found to differ between the two schedules. Vaccinee samples were obtained from the UK trials COV001 and COV002, which included a single-blind randomized controlled phase 2/3 trial of AZD1222 (ChAdOx1 nCoV-19) in healthy adults. Trial participant PBMC samples were collected at day 0 and day 28 after the second dose for TCRbeta chain sequencing. Points the paper makes about the study in general: Because no day 14 peak-response samples were available, the repertoires could be characterized only after the peak T cell response. After two AZD1222 doses, spike-specific TCR breadth and depth were significantly higher than at day 0 and than in MenACWY recipients. Participants were mostly white British and included more females than males, and it was suggested by the authors that clonal diversity may have been underestimated. The vaccine-associated CD4 TCRs covered the entire spike protein, and the dominant responses fell in regions 160-218 and 743-854. Conclusions about previously exposed vaccinees are limited because only 5 or 6 AZD1222 recipients were SARS-CoV-2 seropositive at baseline. In the small 56-69-year group, the increase in depth fell short of significance, most likely because of low power. Reportedly, close to half of the unique spike-specific TCRs recognized epitopes lying outside the regions that are mutated in the B.1.351 and B.1.1.7 variants.

The CDR3 regions of human TCRbeta chains were analyzed by immunosequencing. Regarding the original processing steps: Repertoire TCRs were matched against a reference library of SARS-CoV-2-specific TCRs generated with the MIRA antigen-specificity platform. Breadth was defined as the fraction of unique TCRs that were SARS-CoV-2-associated. Depth was defined as the fraction of total T cells that were SARS-CoV-2-associated. Using the MIRA data, every spike-specific TCR was mapped to the spike region that the TCR reacted to and assigned to either a CD4 or a CD8 class. Log10-transformed breadth and depth values were compared by one-way ANOVA with Sidak's multiple comparisons tests. Here the immuneACCESS table is served through TCRdb, limited to in-frame sequences with V and J called. Missing clones are a known gap in these copies; in checked studies unresolved V genes cover under half, and the rest lacks a known reason. Clone size and the V and J calls come from that table; the DNA yielded D and trimming. A total of about 180,000 clones appear in this sample, 88% of them only once. The ten largest clones add up to under 14% of the sample.

The source was peripheral blood, collected 28 days after the second AZD1222 dose. The sequence was obtained from an adult who received the AZD1222 COVID-19 vaccine.

In nucleotide form, the sequence is TGTGCCAGCAGTTACATCGGGGACCCACCCTATGGCTACACCTTC. This is translated as CASSYIGDPPYGYTF. Recombination connected TRBV6-2 or TRBV6-3 to TRBJ1-2; TRBD1 is a possible D gene, resting on 5 matching bases. From its cysteine to its phenylalanine, the CDR3 spans 15 amino acids. The read is trimmed to its CDR3 DNA, 45 bases read in frame from base 1. CDR1 and CDR2 are read off the germline V gene as MNHEY and SVGEGT. V sheds 2 bases and J sheds 4 bases, leaving 14 bases between their ends.